A selection of T cell receptor beta chains follows, all from one sample in a study of cytomegalovirus exposure and HLA in healthy donors. Sequenced by immunoSEQ multiplex PCR; TCRdb stores in-frame clones only, minus some. This sample yields fewer than 110,000 clones, of which around 77% are seen a single time; 4.2% belongs to the top ten. The sequenced sample was PBMCs. Receptors originate from a male donor in good health and CMV-seronegative. Both conserved end residues are part of each CDR3. D genes are given only for firm matches. Part of the rows lack a size; the others show once, few, many or a class for expanded clones.

v_call: TRBV6-5
clone_size: .
d_call: .
j_call: TRBJ2-7
cdr3_nt: TGTGCCAGCAGTTACGGGGCGGAGAACGAGCAGTACTTC
cdr3_aa: CASSYGAENEQYF

v_call: TRBV27
clone_size: .
d_call: TRBD2
j_call: TRBJ2-7
cdr3_nt: TGTGCCAGCAGTGCGGAGCGGGGCTACGAGCAGTACTTC
cdr3_aa: CASSAERGYEQYF

v_call: TRBV7-8
clone_size: .
d_call: TRBD1
j_call: TRBJ1-2
cdr3_nt: TGTGCCAGCAGCCAGCGGGACAGGGGGCACGATGGCTACACCTTC
cdr3_aa: CASSQRDRGHDGYTF

v_call: TRBV28
clone_size: once
d_call: TRBD2
j_call: TRBJ2-3
cdr3_nt: TGTGCCAGCAGTTCTTTTAAGAGTAGCGGGAGGGCCGCAGATACGCAGTATTTT
cdr3_aa: CASSSFKSSGRAADTQYF

v_call: TRBV6-5
clone_size: .
d_call: .
j_call: TRBJ1-1
cdr3_nt: TGTGCCAGCAGTTCCGCGACTGAAGCTTTCTTT
cdr3_aa: CASSSATEAFF

v_call: TRBV11-3
clone_size: .
d_call: TRBD2
j_call: TRBJ2-7
cdr3_nt: TGTGCCAGCAGCTTTAGCGGGTACGAGCAGTACTTC
cdr3_aa: CASSFSGYEQYF

v_call: TRBV5-1
clone_size: .
d_call: .
j_call: TRBJ2-5
cdr3_nt: TGCGCCAGCAGCCCAGGGGGCGGGAGCCCTCGAGAGACCCAGTACTTC
cdr3_aa: CASSPGGGSPRETQYF

v_call: TRBV18
clone_size: .
d_call: TRBD1
j_call: TRBJ1-1
cdr3_nt: TGTGCCAGCTCACCGACGACAGGGGTGCCTTTCTTT
cdr3_aa: CASSPTTGVPFF

v_call: TRBV5-1
clone_size: .
d_call: TRBD2
j_call: TRBJ2-3
cdr3_nt: TGCGCCAGCAGCTTGTTCCTAGCGGGAGGGAACACAGATACGCAGTATTTT
cdr3_aa: CASSLFLAGGNTDTQYF

v_call: TRBV6-6
clone_size: .
d_call: .
j_call: TRBJ1-1
cdr3_nt: TGTGCCAGCAGTTACTCAGGAGGGTTGGCTTTCTTT
cdr3_aa: CASSYSGGLAFF

v_call: TRBV6-1
clone_size: .
d_call: .
j_call: TRBJ1-5
cdr3_nt: TGTGCCAGCAGTGGCAACAGAGTTTCGATCGGCAATCAGCCCCAGCATTTT
cdr3_aa: CASSGNRVSIGNQPQHF

v_call: TRBV5-1
clone_size: .
d_call: .
j_call: TRBJ1-4
cdr3_nt: TGCGCCAGCAGCCGCGACCGGGGAGGTGAAAAACTGTTTTTT
cdr3_aa: CASSRDRGGEKLFF

v_call: TRBV7-9
clone_size: .
d_call: .
j_call: TRBJ2-7
cdr3_nt: TGTGCCAGCAGCTTAGCCAACCGAGCCGGGCAGTACTTC
cdr3_aa: CASSLANRAGQYF

v_call: TRBV27
clone_size: .
d_call: .
j_call: TRBJ2-7
cdr3_nt: TGTGCCAGCAGTTTGAGGTTGGGTTACGAGCAGTACTTC
cdr3_aa: CASSLRLGYEQYF

v_call: TRBV29-1
clone_size: .
d_call: .
j_call: TRBJ2-1
cdr3_nt: TGCAGCGTTGTGGTTGGGGGACTGGCACGTGGTGAGCAGTTCTTC
cdr3_aa: CSVVVGGLARGEQFF

v_call: TRBV28
clone_size: .
d_call: .
j_call: TRBJ1-1
cdr3_nt: TGTGCCAGCAGGCGAAACACTGAAGCTTTCTTT
cdr3_aa: CASRRNTEAFF

v_call: TRBV18
clone_size: .
d_call: TRBD1
j_call: TRBJ1-4
cdr3_nt: TGTGCCAGCGGACAGGGCGCTAATGAAAAACTGTTTTTT
cdr3_aa: CASGQGANEKLFF

v_call: TRBV27
clone_size: .
d_call: .
j_call: TRBJ1-1
cdr3_nt: TGTGCCAGCCAAAAGAACATGAACACTGAAGCTTTCTTT
cdr3_aa: CASQKNMNTEAFF

v_call: TRBV27
clone_size: once
d_call: TRBD2
j_call: TRBJ2-1
cdr3_nt: TGTGCCAGCAGTCAACGTCTAGCGGGAGTCAATGAGCAGTTCTTC
cdr3_aa: CASSQRLAGVNEQFF

v_call: TRBV10-3
clone_size: few
d_call: .
j_call: TRBJ2-7
cdr3_nt: TGTGCCATCAGTCCCCGGATTAGCGGAACATCCTCCTCCTACGAGCAGTACTTC
cdr3_aa: CAISPRISGTSSSYEQYF

v_call: TRBV30
clone_size: once
d_call: .
j_call: TRBJ2-7
cdr3_nt: TGTGCCTGGAGTCCCAAGGGGGGGCGGCTTTCCTACGAGCAGTACTTC
cdr3_aa: CAWSPKGGRLSYEQYF

v_call: TRBV19
clone_size: .
d_call: TRBD2
j_call: TRBJ2-1
cdr3_nt: TGTGCCAGTAGTCCCGGGACTAGCGGGAGCTCTGAGCAGTTCTTC
cdr3_aa: CASSPGTSGSSEQFF

v_call: TRBV7-9
clone_size: .
d_call: .
j_call: TRBJ1-2
cdr3_nt: TGTGCCAGCAGTTCAGATACAACCTATGGCTACACCTTC
cdr3_aa: CASSSDTTYGYTF

v_call: TRBV2
clone_size: .
d_call: TRBD1
j_call: TRBJ1-2
cdr3_nt: TGTGCCAGCAGAGCCGAACAGGGGAACTATGGCTACACCTTC
cdr3_aa: CASRAEQGNYGYTF

v_call: TRBV30
clone_size: .
d_call: TRBD2
j_call: TRBJ2-5
cdr3_nt: TGTGCCTACACCCGACTAGCGGGAGAAGAGACCCAGTACTTC
cdr3_aa: CAYTRLAGEETQYF

v_call: TRBV6-1
clone_size: .
d_call: .
j_call: TRBJ2-7
cdr3_nt: TGTGCCAGCAGGACTAGTTGGTCTGGGGAGCAGTACTTC
cdr3_aa: CASRTSWSGEQYF

v_call: TRBV5-4
clone_size: .
d_call: TRBD2
j_call: TRBJ2-1
cdr3_nt: TGTGCCAGCAGCTTGACTAGCGGGGCGAATGAGCAGTTCTTC
cdr3_aa: CASSLTSGANEQFF

v_call: TRBV5-5
clone_size: .
d_call: TRBD1
j_call: TRBJ2-7
cdr3_nt: TGTGCCAGCAGCCACGGGACAGGTGATTTCGAGCAGTACTTC
cdr3_aa: CASSHGTGDFEQYF

v_call: TRBV4-1
clone_size: .
d_call: TRBD2
j_call: TRBJ2-7
cdr3_nt: TGCGCCAGCAGCCAAGGTAGCGGGAGGTTGGGGCAGTACTTC
cdr3_aa: CASSQGSGRLGQYF

v_call: TRBV5-6
clone_size: once
d_call: TRBD1
j_call: TRBJ2-7
cdr3_nt: TGTGCCAGCAGCCCAAGGACAGGGAACTACGAGCAGTACTTC
cdr3_aa: CASSPRTGNYEQYF

v_call: TRBV2
clone_size: .
d_call: .
j_call: TRBJ2-5
cdr3_nt: TGTGCCACGAGCCAAGAGACCCAGTACTTC
cdr3_aa: CATSQETQYF

v_call: TRBV19
clone_size: few
d_call: .
j_call: TRBJ1-2
cdr3_nt: TGTGCCAGTAGAAGTGGGACACTGGAATCTTATGGCTACACCTTC
cdr3_aa: CASRSGTLESYGYTF

v_call: TRBV27
clone_size: .
d_call: .
j_call: TRBJ1-2
cdr3_nt: TGTGCCAGCAACCCGGCAGGGGCCTCTGCTTCTAACTATGGCTACACCTTC
cdr3_aa: CASNPAGASASNYGYTF

v_call: TRBV27
clone_size: .
d_call: .
j_call: TRBJ1-1
cdr3_nt: TGTGCCAGCTGGGTGGGGGGGCGGTCGGGTAAAAGCTCCATGAACACTGAAGCTTTCTTT
cdr3_aa: CASWVGGRSGKSSMNTEAFF

v_call: TRBV4-2
clone_size: .
d_call: .
j_call: TRBJ2-1
cdr3_nt: TGTGCCAGCAGCCAAGAACCGGGACATAACGTATATGAGCAGTTCTTC
cdr3_aa: CASSQEPGHNVYEQFF

v_call: TRBV10-3
clone_size: .
d_call: TRBD1
j_call: TRBJ1-2
cdr3_nt: TGTGCCATCAGTGAGGCAACAGGGGGTAGCTATGGAGGCTACACCTTC
cdr3_aa: CAISEATGGSYGGYTF

v_call: TRBV7-9
clone_size: .
d_call: .
j_call: TRBJ1-1
cdr3_nt: TGTGCCAGCAGCGTACCAGAGAACACTGAAGCTTTCTTT
cdr3_aa: CASSVPENTEAFF

v_call: TRBV7-6
clone_size: .
d_call: .
j_call: TRBJ2-7
cdr3_nt: TGTGCCAGCAGCTCTGGACAGAGCGAGCAGTACTTC
cdr3_aa: CASSSGQSEQYF

v_call: TRBV5-1
clone_size: .
d_call: TRBD1
j_call: TRBJ1-1
cdr3_nt: TGCGCCAGCAGCTTGACAGGGGAGAGGAACACTGAAGCTTTCTTT
cdr3_aa: CASSLTGERNTEAFF

v_call: TRBV27
clone_size: .
d_call: TRBD2
j_call: TRBJ2-1
cdr3_nt: TGTGCCAGCAGGGCTAGCGGGGCCACTTACAATGAGCAGTTCTTC
cdr3_aa: CASRASGATYNEQFF

v_call: TRBV9
clone_size: .
d_call: TRBD1
j_call: TRBJ1-4
cdr3_nt: TGTGCCAGCAGCGTAGAGGGGGCTGATGAAAAACTGTTTTTT
cdr3_aa: CASSVEGADEKLFF

v_call: TRBV7-9
clone_size: .
d_call: TRBD1
j_call: TRBJ2-7
cdr3_nt: TGTGCCAGCAGCTTAGTAGGGACAGGACGCGGACACGAGCAGTACTTC
cdr3_aa: CASSLVGTGRGHEQYF

v_call: TRBV21-1
clone_size: once
d_call: .
j_call: TRBJ2-2
cdr3_nt: TGTGCCAGCAGCAAATCTGGTAGCGGGAGTCCGAACACCGGGGAGCTGTTTTTT
cdr3_aa: CASSKSGSGSPNTGELFF

v_call: TRBV29-1
clone_size: .
d_call: .
j_call: TRBJ2-7
cdr3_nt: TGCAGCGTTGGAGACAACGAGGTCGAGCAGTACTTC
cdr3_aa: CSVGDNEVEQYF

v_call: TRBV4-1
clone_size: few
d_call: .
j_call: TRBJ1-1
cdr3_nt: TGCGCCAGCAGGATAACCGGGGGAAGAACTGAAGCTTTCTTT
cdr3_aa: CASRITGGRTEAFF

v_call: TRBV19
clone_size: .
d_call: TRBD1
j_call: TRBJ1-2
cdr3_nt: TGTGCCAGTAGTGCCGACAGGGCCAGAGGCTACACCTTC
cdr3_aa: CASSADRARGYTF

v_call: TRBV29-1
clone_size: .
d_call: .
j_call: TRBJ1-2
cdr3_nt: TGCAGCGTTAGAGTCAGGGAGGAGTACTACACCTTC
cdr3_aa: CSVRVREEYYTF

v_call: TRBV28
clone_size: .
d_call: TRBD2
j_call: TRBJ2-3
cdr3_nt: TGTGCCAGCATCCCGGGGCGGGGAGGGAGGAGCGCAGATACGCAGTATTTT
cdr3_aa: CASIPGRGGRSADTQYF

v_call: TRBV2
clone_size: few
d_call: TRBD2
j_call: TRBJ2-7
cdr3_nt: TGTGCCAGCCTAGCGGGGACCTACGAGCAGTACTTC
cdr3_aa: CASLAGTYEQYF

v_call: TRBV4-1
clone_size: .
d_call: TRBD1
j_call: TRBJ2-7
cdr3_nt: TGCGCCAGCAGCGCCGCACAGGGGGCCTACGAGCAGTACTTC
cdr3_aa: CASSAAQGAYEQYF

v_call: TRBV5-1
clone_size: once
d_call: .
j_call: TRBJ1-1
cdr3_nt: TGCGCCAGCAGCGCGGGCCAGATTACGGACACTGAAGCTTTCTTT
cdr3_aa: CASSAGQITDTEAFF